Below, one T cell receptor beta chain is given with its context. Its target is unknown. The record originates from a study of T-cell reconstitution after alpha-beta-depleted transplantation in children. Notes on the study in general: Most T-cell counts and diversity one year after the transplant came from T cells that were newly produced.

The CDR3 sequence is 15 residues long. V lost 3 bases and J 2 bases, leaving 15 bases between the germline ends. The germline gives CDR1 DFQATT, CDR2 SNEGSKA (reference sequence). Preparation of the TCRbeta library used unique molecular identifiers. MiXCR, run by TCRdb on the PCR reads, gives a single entry per CDR3 protein. The data show tens of thousands of distinct CDR3 sequences, with about a tenth seen just once and 27% held by the top ten. The receptor was isolated from a male patient aged 2 to 10 who had a stem cell transplant for chronic granulomatous disease, so the T cells may come from the graft donor. The sequencing here drew on PBMCs, mostly from graft donor cells, taken 60 days after TCRalphabeta/CD19-depleted stem cell transplant. The chain links TRBV20-1 to TRBJ2-3; D remains ambiguous. CDR3 sequence reads: CSASPEKGYTDTQYF. CDR3 nucleotides: TGCAGTGCTAGCCCTGAGAAGGGTTACACAGATACGCAGTATTTT.